These 32 T cell receptor beta chains share one sample of origin, sequenced in a study of CD8+ T cells in alopecia areata. Sequencing templates came from extracted RNA that was reverse transcribed into cDNA. Generated by immunoSEQ multiplex PCR, the TCRdb table keeps only in-frame clones and is missing some. Altogether around 190,000 clones are present, around 65% being singletons, with the ten largest covering more than 3.5%. The treatment here: oral pan-JAK inhibitor, 5-10 mg twice daily. The starting material was CD4+ T cells sorted from blood, obtained at week 4, from a patient treated with tofacitinib. These receptors all stem from a human donor with alopecia areata.

The chain carries TRBV19 and TRBJ2-3, with 7 bases lining up with TRBD1. The germline V gene has CDR1 LNHDA and CDR2 SQIVND (reference sequence). The CDR3 contains 15 residues. After removal of 3 bases from V and 1 base from J, the junction contained 4 bases not matched to a gene. The CDR3 nucleotides read TGTGCCAGTAGTATTGACAGGGCTGGCACAGATACGCAGTATTTT. Translation: CASSIDRAGTDTQYF.

This chain uses TRBV5-1 with TRBJ1-4; tentatively, D is TRBD1 (6 bases). The V and J ends lost 0 bases and 14 bases respectively, with 14 bases between them. CDR3 length equals 13 residues. Germline V gives CDR1 SGHRS, CDR2 YFSETQ. In DNA, the CDR3 is TGCGCCAGCAGCTTGGAACCGGGACACTCCCTGTTTTTT. It translates to CASSLEPGHSLFF.

The V and J genes are TRBV30 and TRBJ1-4, with D unresolved. CDR3 length: 13 residues. V was clipped by 0 bases and J by 4 bases, with 6 bases between them. Per germline, CDR1 GTSNPN and CDR2 SVGIG (reference sequence). The CDR3 DNA sequence: TGTGCCTGGAGTGTACTTTATAATGAAAAACTGTTTTTT. Protein sequence: CAWSVLYNEKLFF.

As for this clone: The sample carries other DNA sequences with the same CDR3. The rearrangement links TRBV5-1 to TRBJ2-2; no firm D call. With 0 bases removed from V and 0 bases from J, the gap between germline ends came to 6 bases. This CDR3 comprises 15 residues. Germline V gene sequence: CDR1 SGHRS, CDR2 YFSETQ. CDR3 protein: CASSLGHANTGELFF. CDR3 nucleotide sequence: TGCGCCAGCAGCTTGGGACATGCGAACACCGGGGAGCTGTTTTTT.

This clone was found a few times. The rearrangement joins TRBV6-5 to TRBJ1-1; D gene unclear. The CDR3 runs to 13 residues. Between the trimmed V and J ends, which lost 6 bases and 3 bases, there was a span of 11 bases. Germline V gene lookup returns CDR1 MNHEY and CDR2 SVGAGI. Written as DNA, the CDR3 is TGTGCCAGCAGCGGCCCTTTCGACACTGAAGCTTTCTTT. This encodes CASSGPFDTEAFF.

This rearrangement joins TRBV7-9 to TRBJ1-3, with D perhaps TRBD1 (5 bases). The CDR3 sequence is 13 residues long. The ends were cut back, 4 bases at V and 5 bases at J, with 9 bases in the middle. The germline V gene encodes CDR1 SEHNR and CDR2 FQNEAQ (reference sequence). CDR3: CASSWGPRNTIYF. CDR3 sequence (DNA): TGTGCCAGCAGCTGGGGACCTAGAAACACCATATATTTT.

In the case of this clone: Germline is not matched at one junction end, which may reflect a read error. The chain carries TRBV7-2 and TRBJ2-5; D call uncertain. This CDR3 has 16 residues. Germline V lookup: CDR1 SGHTA, CDR2 FQGNSA. CDR3 loop: CASSLGLGESSETQYF. CDR3 in DNA: TGTGCCAGCAGTTTAGGGCTGGGCGAATCTTCAGAGACCCAGTACTTC.

This chain connects TRBV27 to TRBJ1-4, with 9 bases identical to TRBD1. Germline V lookup: CDR1 MNHEY, CDR2 SMNVEV (reference sequence). This CDR3 contains 14 residues. V lost 2 bases to trimming and J lost 5 bases; unmatched junction nucleotides: 0. In DNA, the CDR3 is TGTGCCAGCAGTTTAGACAGGGGGAATGAAAAACTGTTTTTT. It is translated as CASSLDRGNEKLFF.

This clone was observed a few times. The V and J genes are TRBV29-1 and TRBJ2-3, with 7 bases that match TRBD1. Germline-derived CDR1 and CDR2 are SQVTM and ANQGSEA. Germline trimming cut 5 bases from V and 6 bases from J; bases unmatched to any gene: 5. This CDR3 is built from 12 residues. This CDR3 reads CSVRGQADTQYF. CDR3 nucleotide sequence: TGCAGCGTTCGAGGACAGGCGGATACGCAGTATTTT.

This clone was recorded only once. The chain employs TRBV5-6 and TRBJ1-2; tentative D call: TRBD1 (5 bases). From germline, CDR1 is SGHDT and CDR2 YYEEEE. CDR3 size: 17 residues. V dropped 0 bases and J dropped 4 bases, with 19 bases sitting between them. In nucleotides, the CDR3 is TGTGCCAGCAGCTTGGGTCCTCGGTGGTCAGGGATCTATGGCTACACCTTC. Its protein product is CASSLGPRWSGIYGYTF.

The V gene is TRBV11-2, the J gene TRBJ2-5; 8 bases match TRBD1. The CDR3 extends over 15 amino acids. Per the germline V gene, CDR1 is SGHAT and CDR2 is FQNNGV. Trimming at V came to 5 bases and at J to 5 bases, leaving 10 bases not matched to a gene. CDR3 DNA: TGTGCCAGCAGCATTGCAGGGGGCGCCTGGGAGACCCAGTACTTC. Amino acids: CASSIAGGAWETQYF.

The gene calls are TRBV29-1 and TRBJ1-1; D uncertain. The CDR3 is made up of 12 amino acids. Per germline, CDR1 SQVTM and CDR2 ANQGSEA. The V and J ends lost 6 bases and 7 bases respectively, with 15 bases between them. This CDR3 reads CSVEGGIREAFF. CDR3 nucleotide sequence: TGCAGCGTGGAGGGTGGCATCCGTGAAGCTTTCTTT.

This chain joins TRBV18 and TRBJ1-2; maybe TRBD1 (6 bases). The germline CDR1 and CDR2 sequences are KGHSH and LQKENI. The length of the CDR3 is 14 residues. Trimming removed 3 bases from V and 5 bases from J, with 13 bases in between. The DNA for the CDR3 is TGTGCCAGCTCACCCTCCCGGGACAAGTATGGCTACACCTTC. It yields the protein CASSPSRDKYGYTF. The whole variable domain, filled in from reference TRBV18 and TRBJ1-2, reads NAGVMQNPRHLVRRRGQEARLRCSPMKGHSHVYWYRQLPEEGLKFMVYLQKENIIDESGMPKERFSAEFPKEGPSILRIQQVVRGDSAAYFCASSPSRDKYGYTFGSGTRLTVV.

The genes are TRBV10-3 and TRBJ1-6, with 7 nucleotides matching TRBD1. Germline CDR1 and CDR2: ENHRY and SYGVKD. J was trimmed by 7 bases and V by 6 bases; bases with no gene match: 3. The CDR3 spans 13 residues. The CDR3 sequence is CAISDRENSPLHF. In DNA form, the CDR3 reads TGTGCCATCAGCGACAGGGAGAATTCACCCCTCCACTTT.

The J gene is TRBJ2-7, the V gene TRBV7-2; D remains unclear. Germline V CDR1 and CDR2: SGHTA, FQGNSA. The CDR3 is 14 amino acids. Deletions cut 0 bases from V and 3 bases from J, with 9 bases between. Written as DNA, the CDR3 is TGTGCCAGCAGCTTAGCGGCCAGCTACTACGAGCAGTACTTC. It is translated as CASSLAASYYEQYF.

The chain has TRBV7-2 and TRBJ2-5; TRBD2 might be the D (7 bases). The CDR3 extends over 13 amino acids. Per germline, CDR1 SGHTA and CDR2 FQGNSA. With 3 bases removed from V and 6 bases from J, the gap between germline ends came to 11 bases. The CDR3 sequence is CASSLGGRQTQYF. The CDR3 bases are TGTGCCAGCAGCTTGGGGGGGCGGCAGACCCAGTACTTC. Supplemented by reference TRBV7-2 and TRBJ2-5, the full variable domain reads GAGVSQSPSNKVTEKGKDVELRCDPISGHTALYWYRQSLGQGLEFLIYFQGNSAPDKSGLPSDRFSAERTGGSVSTLTIQRTQQEDSAVYLCASSLGGRQTQYFGPGTRLLVL.

The chain employs TRBV29-1 and TRBJ2-3, with D uncertain. The CDR3 contains 17 residues. Germline V gene sequence: CDR1 SQVTM, CDR2 ANQGSEA. V dropped 4 bases and J dropped 2 bases, with 22 bases sitting between them. CDR3 residues: CSVARNLNSQHTDTQYF. The CDR3, as DNA: TGCAGCGTTGCCAGGAACCTCAATTCTCAGCACACAGATACGCAGTATTTT.

This chain uses TRBV4-1 with TRBJ2-3; 7 bases map to TRBD2. The CDR3 is 15 residues long. CDR1 and CDR2 from the germline V gene are MGHRA and YSYEKL. V shed 4 bases, J shed 2 bases, and the junction held 6 bases outside the gene matches. This CDR3 is CASSPSGHPTDTQYF. The CDR3, as DNA: TGCGCCAGCAGCCCTAGCGGCCACCCCACAGATACGCAGTATTTT.

The chain is built from TRBV6-5 and TRBJ2-2; D assignment may be TRBD1 or TRBD2 (5 bases each). Germline V gene data show CDR1 as MNHEY and CDR2 as SVGAGI. The CDR3 extends over 16 amino acids. The V and J ends lost 4 bases and 4 bases respectively, with 16 bases between them. Here the CDR3 reads CASSFRRVGGTGELFF. In nucleotides, the CDR3 is TGTGCCAGCAGTTTCCGCAGGGTTGGAGGCACCGGGGAGCTGTTTTTT.

The V and J genes are TRBV20-1 and TRBJ2-3, with D unresolved. Trimming left V 3 bases short and J 4 bases short, with 5 bases between. The V gene's germline CDR1 is DFQATT and CDR2 SNEGSKA (reference sequence). The CDR3 length is 11 residues. The CDR3 protein is CSASSADTQYF. In nucleotides, the CDR3 is TGCAGTGCTAGTTCAGCAGATACGCAGTATTTT.

A few counts support this clone. The gene calls are TRBV5-4 and TRBJ1-2; 7 positions match TRBD1. The CDR3 consists of 15 residues. J lost 4 bases, V lost 4 bases, and 10 bases had no gene match. Germline V CDR1 and CDR2: SGHNT, YYREEE (reference sequence). This CDR3 is CASSPRDSRFYGYTF. DNA of the CDR3: TGTGCCAGCAGCCCCCGGGACAGCCGTTTCTATGGCTACACCTTC.

CDR3 in DNA: TGTGCCAGCTCACCGTTACAGGGGCGTAACGAGCAGTACTTC. It encodes CASSPLQGRNEQYF. The chain uses TRBV18 and TRBJ2-7, with 7 bases lining up with TRBD1. Germline-derived CDR1 and CDR2 are KGHSH and LQKENI. The CDR3 sequence is 14 residues long. V lost 3 bases and J lost 5; bases outside the gene matches: 7.

V gene TRBV7-9 combines with J gene TRBJ2-2; D might be TRBD1 (5 bases). Per germline, CDR1 SEHNR and CDR2 FQNEAQ (reference sequence). Trimming removed 2 bases from V and 5 bases from J, with 6 bases in between. CDR3 length: 13 amino acids. The DNA for the CDR3 is TGTGCCAGCAGCTTAAAGGGGACCGGGGAGCTGTTTTTT. Translated: CASSLKGTGELFF.

V and J are TRBV2 and TRBJ1-2, with unresolved D. CDR3 length: 13 residues. From germline, CDR1 is SNHLY and CDR2 FYNNEI. Trimming removed 2 bases from V and 4 bases from J, with 8 bases in between. DNA for the CDR3: TGTGCCAGCAGTGAAAATTGGAGCTATGGCTACACCTTC. It is translated as CASSENWSYGYTF.

The chain links TRBV6-5 to TRBJ2-2; D perhaps matches TRBD2 (6 bases). This CDR3 is built from 13 residues. V lost 6 bases and J lost 7, with 12 bases in between. Germline CDR1 reads MNHEY; CDR2 reads SVGAGI. CDR3: CASSRGWVGELFF. The CDR3 bases are TGTGCCAGCAGCCGGGGGTGGGTCGGGGAGCTGTTTTTT.

The rearrangement uses TRBV11-2 and TRBJ2-6; 9 bases agree with TRBD1. V lost 6 bases to trimming and J lost 2 bases; unmatched junction nucleotides: 11. The V gene's germline CDR1 is SGHAT and CDR2 FQNNGV. This CDR3 is 18 amino acids long. The CDR3 spells CASRKSGQGIAGANVLTF. CDR3 in DNA: TGTGCCAGCAGGAAATCGGGACAGGGTATTGCTGGGGCCAACGTCCTGACTTTC.

This clone has just a few counts. The chain links TRBV2 to TRBJ2-3, with D hard to call. CDR1 is SNHLY, CDR2 FYNNEI, per germline. This CDR3 is built from 13 residues. V lost 8 bases to trimming and J lost 2 bases, with 11 bases between them. The CDR3 sequence is CASVGRPTDTQYF. In nucleotides, the CDR3 is TGTGCCAGCGTGGGTAGACCCACAGATACGCAGTATTTT.

This clone has only one observation. The V call is TRBV5-1, the J call TRBJ2-2; 7 positions agree with TRBD1. Germline V gene lookup returns CDR1 SGHRS and CDR2 YFSETQ. The V gene end was trimmed by 1 base and the J gene end by 5 bases; junction bases not matched to a gene: 5. The CDR3 covers 15 residues. The CDR3 is CASSLRDSGTGELFF. The CDR3 DNA sequence: TGCGCCAGCAGCTTGAGGGACAGCGGAACCGGGGAGCTGTTTTTT.

The chain couples TRBV4-1 to TRBJ1-2; D is ambiguous. V was shortened by 0 bases and J by 2 bases, with 28 bases between the two germline ends. The germline V gene has CDR1 MGHRA and CDR2 YSYEKL. CDR3 size: 21 residues. The CDR3 protein is CASSQDQAQPVTPPTNYGYTF. The CDR3 DNA reads TGCGCCAGCAGCCAAGATCAGGCCCAACCTGTCACCCCCCCGACCAACTATGGCTACACCTTC.

Of note for this clone: Other DNA sequences within the sample encode an identical CDR3. The chain joins TRBV30 to TRBJ1-1; no clear D. Trimming cost V 0 bases and J 2 bases, with 7 bases left between them. In germline, CDR1 is GTSNPN, CDR2 SVGIG (reference sequence). The CDR3 runs 13 residues. The CDR3 DNA reads TGTGCCTGGAGTGTACTGGGAAACACTGAAGCTTTCTTT. Translated: CAWSVLGNTEAFF.

The CDR3 DNA is TGCAGCGTGTCGGGAAGGGGGACAGGGAACGAGCAGTACTTC. Translated, it gives CSVSGRGTGNEQYF. The chain has TRBV29-1 and TRBJ2-7, with TRBD1 matching over 9 bases. The ends lost 6 bases at V and 5 bases at J; junction bases unmatched: 11. The CDR3 consists of 14 residues. The germline gives CDR1 SQVTM, CDR2 ANQGSEA.

This chain links TRBV7-2 with TRBJ2-7; perhaps D is TRBD1 or TRBD2 (5 bases each). V was clipped by 3 bases and J by 0 bases, with 12 bases between them. The CDR3 covers 15 residues. Looked up from germline, CDR1 is SGHTA and CDR2 is FQGNSA. The CDR3 nucleotides read TGTGCCAGCAGCTTCGACAGCACTAGCTCCTACGAGCAGTACTTC. Protein product: CASSFDSTSSYEQYF.